This is a list of T cell receptor beta chains from one sample in a study of OX40 agonist ivuxolimab in advanced cancers. TCRdb keeps only in-frame clones here, not all; method: immunoSEQ multiplex PCR. The repertoire has more than 80,000 clones, just over 85% of them found once; the top ten carry about 1.9%. The sample was CD4+ or CD8+ T cells sorted from blood, taken in a trial of the OX40 agonist ivuxolimab. These receptors came from an adult with an advanced solid tumor such as melanoma, head and neck, liver or kidney cancer. The CDR3 runs from the conserved cysteine through the conserved F or W. D genes are given only for firm matches. Clone size is not always given. Where it is, it says once, few, many or a class for expanded clones.

>.|TRBJ2-7|13|TRBV7-2|.
CASSWTTTYEQYF
TGTGCCAGCAGCTGGACTACAACCTACGAGCAGTACTTC
>.|TRBJ1-2|16|TRBV6-1|.
CASSDWGDRRGYGYTF
TGTGCCAGCAGTGATTGGGGAGACAGAAGGGGCTATGGCTACACCTTC
>.|TRBJ2-5|14|TRBV18|.
CASSYRTDQETQYF
TGTGCCAGCTCATATAGGACAGACCAAGAGACCCAGTACTTC
>.|TRBJ1-5|13|TRBV7-2|.
CASSLGPNQPQHF
TGTGCCAGCAGTCTTGGGCCCAATCAGCCCCAGCATTTT
>TRBD1|TRBJ2-5|15|TRBV7-6|.
CASSRAGQGAETQYF
TGTGCCAGCAGCCGGGCGGGACAGGGGGCTGAGACCCAGTACTTC
>TRBD1|TRBJ2-1|14|TRBV5-1|.
CASSYGQENNEQFF
TGCGCCAGCAGCTACGGACAGGAAAACAATGAGCAGTTCTTC
>.|TRBJ1-5|12|TRBV6-1|.
CASREGNQPQHF
TGTGCCAGCAGGGAGGGCAATCAGCCCCAGCATTTT
>.|TRBJ2-7|15|TRBV23-1|.
CASSPNGQTSYEQYF
TGCGCCAGCAGTCCTAACGGACAGACCTCCTACGAGCAGTACTTC
>TRBD2|TRBJ2-3|18|TRBV5-1|once
CASSLALAGAFQADTQYF
TGCGCCAGCAGCTTGGCTCTAGCGGGAGCCTTCCAGGCAGATACGCAGTATTTT
>.|TRBJ2-7|14|TRBV7-6|.
CASSLGGRDYEQYF
TGTGCCAGCAGCTTAGGTGGCAGGGACTACGAGCAGTACTTC
>.|TRBJ2-1|11|TRBV2|.
CASSEYHEQFF
TGTGCCAGCAGTGAATACCATGAGCAGTTCTTC
>TRBD2|TRBJ2-7|14|TRBV5-1|.
CASSSGTSGYEQYF
TGCGCCAGCAGCTCCGGGACTAGCGGCTACGAGCAGTACTTC
>.|TRBJ1-3|14|TRBV11-2|.
CASSLSRAGNTIYF
TGTGCCAGCAGCTTGAGCCGGGCTGGAAACACCATATATTTT
>TRBD2|TRBJ2-7|16|TRBV6-1|.
CASSELAGGISYEQYF
TGTGCCAGCAGTGAACTAGCGGGAGGAATCTCCTACGAGCAGTACTTC
>.|TRBJ1-5|14|TRBV2|.
CASRAGTSNQPQHF
TGTGCCAGCAGAGCCGGGACTTCAAATCAGCCCCAGCATTTT
>.|TRBJ2-3|13|TRBV5-1|.
CASSDTNTDTQYF
TGCGCCAGCAGTGACACGAACACAGATACGCAGTATTTT
>.|TRBJ2-5|12|TRBV4-1|.
CASSQVPETQYF
TGCGCCAGCAGCCAAGTTCCAGAGACCCAGTACTTC
>TRBD2|TRBJ2-7|16|TRBV25-1|.
CASSALGGLATYEQYF
TGTGCCAGCAGTGCCTTGGGGGGACTAGCTACCTACGAGCAGTACTTC
>.|TRBJ1-1|15|TRBV5-8|few
CASSPGALGDTEAFF
TGTGCCAGCAGCCCCGGGGCCCTGGGGGACACTGAAGCTTTCTTT
>.|TRBJ2-2|14|TRBV10-3|.
CAISATERAGELFF
TGTGCCATCTCGGCGACGGAGCGAGCCGGGGAGCTGTTTTTT
>TRBD1|TRBJ2-1|15|TRBV7-8|.
CASSRGTGAQNEQFF
TGTGCCAGCAGCCGCGGGACAGGAGCCCAAAATGAGCAGTTCTTC
>TRBD2|TRBJ2-3|14|TRBV6-1|.
CASSGGLGADTQYF
TGTGCCAGCAGTGGGGGACTAGGTGCAGATACGCAGTATTTT